This is a list of T cell receptor beta chains from one sample in a study of identical twins. TCRdb called the 5' RACE reads again in MiXCR, with one record for every CDR3 protein. Of some 250,000 distinct CDR3 sequences listed, roughly an eighth are singletons. These data were likewise used in another study, on yellow fever vaccine responses in identical twins.

Sequencing was carried out using memory (CD45RO+) T cells sorted from blood. These receptors were obtained from a young woman in good health. The CDR3 runs from the conserved cysteine through the conserved F or W. Each record gives: clone size, J gene, D gene, V gene, CDR3 protein, CDR3 DNA. The D gene is left open where the match is weak. A clone size is listed for some rows: how often the clone was seen (once, few, many), or a class if it is expanded.

>many|TRBJ2-3|-|TRBV5-5
CASSLAGVRADTQYF
TGTGCCAGCAGCTTGGCCGGGGTGCGGGCAGATACGCAGTATTTT
>few|TRBJ2-5|-|TRBV7-9
CASSFGQASQETQYF
TGTGCCAGCAGCTTCGGTCAGGCTTCCCAAGAGACCCAGTACTTC
>many|TRBJ2-7|-|TRBV20-1
CSAIGRWGYEQYF
TGCAGTGCAATCGGACGTTGGGGGTACGAGCAGTACTTC
>few|TRBJ1-1|-|TRBV7-2
CASSDSRDPTEAFF
TGTGCCAGCAGCGATAGCAGGGACCCCACTGAAGCTTTCTTT
>few|TRBJ2-5|-|TRBV9
CASSVGDIIQETQYF
TGTGCCAGCAGCGTAGGGGACATCATCCAAGAGACCCAGTACTTC
>-|TRBJ2-7|-|TRBV7-2
CAGLFEQYF
TGTGCCGGCCTGTTCGAGCAGTACTTC
>many|TRBJ2-3|-|TRBV28
CASSLADTDTQYF
TGTGCCAGCAGTTTAGCAGACACAGATACGCAGTATTTT
>few|TRBJ2-3|-|TRBV6-2/TRBV6-3
CASSNSGGWLHTQYF
TGTGCCAGCAGTAATAGCGGAGGTTGGTTGCATACGCAGTATTTT
>-|TRBJ2-7|-|TRBV4-3
CASSQAPGEHYEQYF
TGCGCCAGCAGCCAAGCGCCAGGGGAACACTACGAGCAGTACTTC
>many|TRBJ2-5|TRBD2|TRBV2
CASSTKLAAQETQYF
TGTGCCAGCAGTACCAAACTAGCGGCGCAAGAGACCCAGTACTTC
>few|TRBJ2-2|-|TRBV2
CASSETRSNTGELFF
TGTGCCAGCAGTGAAACGCGATCGAACACCGGGGAGCTGTTTTTT
>few|TRBJ2-7|TRBD1|TRBV7-8
CASSLESGTGGEQYF
TGTGCCAGCAGCTTAGAGTCAGGGACAGGGGGTGAGCAGTACTTC
>many|TRBJ2-7|TRBD1|TRBV5-6
CASSHAGTGSYEQYF
TGTGCCAGCAGCCACGCCGGGACAGGATCCTACGAGCAGTACTTC
>few|TRBJ2-1|-|TRBV7-3
CASSLTGQPMNEQFF
TGTGCCAGCAGCTTGACGGGACAACCTATGAACGAGCAGTTCTTC
>few|TRBJ2-3|-|TRBV4-2
CASCKTPLGHRDEDTQYF
TGTGCCAGCTGCAAGACGCCGCTAGGACACCGAGACGAAGATACGCAGTATTTT
>few|TRBJ2-3|-|TRBV24-1
CATSDFGSTDTQYF
TGTGCCACCAGTGATTTTGGCAGCACAGATACGCAGTATTTT
>few|TRBJ2-5|-|TRBV5-1
CASSFGQGGSQYF
TGCGCCAGCAGCTTTGGACAGGGAGGGTCCCAGTACTTC
>few|TRBJ2-5|-|TRBV5-1
CASSLERATQYF
TGCGCCAGCAGCTTGGAACGGGCGACCCAGTACTTC
>few|TRBJ2-2|TRBD2|TRBV4-3
CASSQGPGTSGSGELFF
TGCGCCAGCAGCCAGGGACCCGGGACTAGCGGGAGCGGGGAGCTGTTTTTT
>few|TRBJ1-6|-|TRBV7-7
CASSLGTNSPLHF
TGTGCTAGCAGCTTAGGGACCAATTCACCCCTCCACTTT
>many|TRBJ2-3|-|TRBV6-1
CASSRFPSTDTQYF
TGTGCCAGCTCCCGGTTTCCTAGCACAGATACGCAGTATTTT
>many|TRBJ1-5|-|TRBV6-2/TRBV6-3
CASSYSQGLSNQPQHF
TGTGCCAGCAGTTACTCCCAGGGCTTGAGCAATCAGCCCCAGCATTTT
>-|TRBJ2-7|-|TRBV23-1
CASSSQIKWVRKRSYEQYF
TGCGCCAGCAGCAGTCAAATTAAGTGGGTCAGGAAGAGGTCCTACGAGCAGTACTTC
>-|TRBJ1-5|-|TRBV5-6
CASSLRTGGRQGNQPQHF
TGTGCCAGCAGCTTGCGAACGGGGGGGAGACAAGGCAATCAGCCCCAGCATTTT
>-|TRBJ2-3|-|TRBV20-1
CSAVGQSSTDTQYF
TGCAGTGCGGTCGGACAGTCTAGCACAGATACGCAGTATTTT
>-|TRBJ1-1|-|TRBV2
CASSPVKGQTCFF
TGTGCCAGCAGCCCCGTGAAGGGACAAACGTGTTTCTTT
>-|TRBJ1-5|-|TRBV5-1
CASSRGTNQPQHF
TGCGCCAGCAGCAGGGGGACCAATCAGCCCCAGCATTTT
>many|TRBJ2-7|-|TRBV12-3/TRBV12-4
CASSLDRTYEQYF
TGTGCCAGCAGTTTAGACCGAACCTACGAGCAGTACTTC
>many|TRBJ2-1|TRBD1|TRBV6-6
CASSYQGVYEQFF
TGTGCCAGCAGTTATCAGGGGGTGTATGAGCAGTTCTTC
>few|TRBJ1-4|-|TRBV2
CASSFRVGNEKLFF
TGTGCCAGCAGTTTCAGGGTCGGGAATGAAAAACTGTTTTTT
>many|TRBJ1-1|TRBD1|TRBV5-1
CASSLTNTGDGTEAFF
TGCGCCAGCAGCTTAACTAATACAGGGGACGGCACTGAAGCTTTCTTT
>-|TRBJ1-6|-|TRBV6-5
CASSYSTGYNSPLHF
TGTGCCAGCAGTTACTCCACCGGGTATAATTCACCCCTCCACTTT
>-|TRBJ1-5|-|TRBV7-2
CASSRRGESNQPQHF
TGTGCCAGCAGCCGCAGGGGAGAGAGCAATCAGCCCCAGCATTTT
>-|TRBJ2-7|-|TRBV29-1
CSGLLSYEQYF
TGCAGCGGGCTGCTATCCTACGAGCAGTACTTC
>many|TRBJ2-5|-|TRBV5-1
CASSRSGHQETQYF
TGCGCCAGCAGCAGGTCGGGGCACCAAGAGACCCAGTACTTC
>few|TRBJ1-5|-|TRBV6-4
CASSERENQPQHF
TGTGCCAGCAGCGAGCGAGAGAATCAGCCCCAGCATTTT
>-|TRBJ2-1|-|TRBV11-3
CASSRTPYNEQFF
TGTGCCAGCAGTAGGACACCCTACAATGAGCAGTTCTTC
>-|TRBJ2-1|TRBD1|TRBV24-1
CATSDSGTGANEQFF
TGTGCCACCAGTGATAGCGGGACAGGGGCCAATGAGCAGTTCTTC
>-|TRBJ2-2|-|TRBV9
CASSVVATGELFF
TGTGCCAGCAGCGTAGTAGCCACCGGGGAGCTGTTTTTT
>few|TRBJ1-2|TRBD1|TRBV20-1
CSAETGANYGYTF
TGCAGTGCCGAGACAGGGGCTAACTATGGCTACACCTTC
>-|TRBJ2-7|TRBD2|TRBV5-1
CASSYLPTSGALYEQYF
TGCGCCAGCAGCTACCTCCCGACTAGCGGGGCACTCTACGAGCAGTACTTC
>few|TRBJ1-5|-|TRBV11-2
CASSSGDGSNQPQHF
TGTGCCAGCAGCAGTGGTGACGGGAGCAATCAGCCCCAGCATTTT
>-|TRBJ2-3|-|TRBV3-1
CASSQSSASDTQYF
TGTGCCAGCAGCCAGTCTAGCGCCTCAGATACGCAGTATTTT
>few|TRBJ1-1|-|TRBV12-3/TRBV12-4
CASSLGYTEAFF
TGTGCCAGCAGTTTAGGGTACACTGAAGCTTTCTTT
>-|TRBJ2-1|-|TRBV14
CASSLPRQGRGEQFF
TGTGCCAGCAGCCTCCCGAGACAAGGGCGGGGTGAGCAGTTCTTC
>-|TRBJ2-1|TRBD2|TRBV20-1
CSASSGGEVNEQFF
TGCAGTGCCTCGTCGGGAGGGGAGGTCAATGAGCAGTTCTTC
>-|TRBJ2-1|-|TRBV7-2
CASSPLVFEQFF
TGTGCCAGCAGCCCGCTAGTGTTTGAGCAGTTCTTC